Sequencing of this TCR beta chain was carried out in a study of STAT3 mutations in large granular lymphocyte leukemia. The study, taken as a whole, reports: At least one immunodominant TCR beta clonotype appeared in every T-cell large granular lymphocyte leukemia patient.

Clones were sequenced by immunoSEQ multiplex PCR, and TCRdb holds only the in-frame ones, with some missing. The repertoire has fewer than 6,000 clones, roughly 88% of them found once; the top ten carry more than 15%. To note about this clone: Its antigen is undetermined.

The sample consisted of PBMCs. This TCR came from a human donor with T large granular lymphocyte leukemia. Some clones in this sample may be carry-over from other donors' samples.

The CDR3 sequence: CASSPNIRDSPLHF. The DNA for the CDR3 is TGTGCCAGCTCACCAAACATCCGGGATTCACCCCTCCACTTT. V usage is TRBV18 and J usage is TRBJ1-6; D unresolved. Germline-derived CDR1 and CDR2 are KGHSH and LQKENI. This CDR3 contains 14 residues. V gave up 2 bases and J gave up 8 bases, with 10 bases separating them.